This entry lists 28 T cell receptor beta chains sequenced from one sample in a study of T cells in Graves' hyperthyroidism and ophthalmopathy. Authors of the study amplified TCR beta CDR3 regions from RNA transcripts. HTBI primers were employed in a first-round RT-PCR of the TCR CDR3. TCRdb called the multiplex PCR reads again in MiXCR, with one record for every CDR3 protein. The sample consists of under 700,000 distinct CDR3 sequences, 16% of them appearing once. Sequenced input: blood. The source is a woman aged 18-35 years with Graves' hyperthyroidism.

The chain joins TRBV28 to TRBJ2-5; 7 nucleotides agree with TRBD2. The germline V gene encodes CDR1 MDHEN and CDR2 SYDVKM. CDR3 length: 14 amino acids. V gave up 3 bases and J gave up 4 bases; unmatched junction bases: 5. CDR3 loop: CASSFTGGGETQYF. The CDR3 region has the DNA TGTGCCAGCAGTTTTACGGGAGGAGGAGAGACCCAGTACTTC.

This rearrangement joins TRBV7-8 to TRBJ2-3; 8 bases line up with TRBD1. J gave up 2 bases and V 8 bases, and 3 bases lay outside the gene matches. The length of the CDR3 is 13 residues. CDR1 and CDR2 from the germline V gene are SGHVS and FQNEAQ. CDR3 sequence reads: CASPGQATDTQYF. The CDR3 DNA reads TGTGCCAGCCCGGGACAGGCCACAGATACGCAGTATTTT.

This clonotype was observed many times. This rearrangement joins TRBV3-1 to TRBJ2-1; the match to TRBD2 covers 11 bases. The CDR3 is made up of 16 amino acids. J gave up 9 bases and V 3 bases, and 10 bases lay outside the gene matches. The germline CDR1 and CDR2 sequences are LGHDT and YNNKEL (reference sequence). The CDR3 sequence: CASSQEHSGRGGEQFF. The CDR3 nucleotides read TGTGCCAGCAGCCAGGAACATAGCGGGAGGGGGGGTGAGCAGTTCTTC.

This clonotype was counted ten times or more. Written as DNA, the CDR3 is TGTGCCAGCAGTTACTCTAGCGGTAGCTCCTACGAGCAGTACTTC. As protein: CASSYSSGSSYEQYF. J is TRBJ2-7 and V is TRBV6-5, with D tentatively TRBD2 (6 bases). CDR3 length: 15 residues. V shed 0 bases and J shed 0 bases, with 9 bases lying between them. Germline V CDR1 and CDR2: MNHEY, SVGAGI.

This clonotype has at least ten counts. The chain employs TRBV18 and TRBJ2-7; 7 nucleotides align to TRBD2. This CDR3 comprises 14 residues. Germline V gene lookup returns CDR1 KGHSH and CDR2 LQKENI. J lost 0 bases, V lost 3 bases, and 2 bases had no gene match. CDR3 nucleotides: TGTGCCAGCTCACCCGGGACTACCTCCTACGAGCAGTACTTC. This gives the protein CASSPGTTSYEQYF.

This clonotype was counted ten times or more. CDR3 sequence reads: CASPIERGEQFF. CDR3 DNA sequence: TGTGCCAGCCCTATCGAGCGGGGTGAGCAGTTCTTC. The genes are TRBV6-2 or TRBV6-3 and TRBJ2-1; 7 bases align to TRBD2. Germline-derived CDR1 and CDR2 are MNHEY and SVGEGT. CDR3 length equals 12 residues. The V and J ends lost 8 bases and 9 bases, in that order; junction bases with no gene match: 7.

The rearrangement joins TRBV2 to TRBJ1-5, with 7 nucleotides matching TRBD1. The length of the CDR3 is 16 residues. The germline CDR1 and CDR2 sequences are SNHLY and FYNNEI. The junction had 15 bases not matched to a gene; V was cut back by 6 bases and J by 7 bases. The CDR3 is CASRSLGGMKPQPQHF. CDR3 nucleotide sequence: TGTGCCAGCAGATCCCTAGGGGGCATGAAGCCCCAGCCCCAGCATTTT. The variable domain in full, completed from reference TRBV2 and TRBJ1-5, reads EPEVTQTPSHQVTQMGQEVILRCVPISNHLYFYWYRQILGQKVEFLVSFYNNEISEKSEIFDDQFSVERPDGSNFTLKIRSTKLEDSAMYFCASRSLGGMKPQPQHFGDGTRLSIL.

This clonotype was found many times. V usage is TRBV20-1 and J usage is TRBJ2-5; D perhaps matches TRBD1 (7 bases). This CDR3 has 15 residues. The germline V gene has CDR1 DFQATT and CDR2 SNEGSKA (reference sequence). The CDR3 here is CSPLATDLEGATQYF. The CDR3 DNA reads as TGCAGCCCGCTAGCGACGGATCTGGAGGGGGCGACCCAGTACTTC.

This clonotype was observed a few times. The CDR3 is CASSLSGSVSYEQYF. CDR3 DNA: TGTGCCAGCAGTCTCAGCGGGTCCGTCTCCTACGAGCAGTACTTC. This chain links TRBV12-3 or TRBV12-4 with TRBJ2-7; a possible D gene is TRBD2 (6 bases). CDR3 length equals 15 residues. Deletions cut 5 bases from V and 0 bases from J, with 14 bases between.

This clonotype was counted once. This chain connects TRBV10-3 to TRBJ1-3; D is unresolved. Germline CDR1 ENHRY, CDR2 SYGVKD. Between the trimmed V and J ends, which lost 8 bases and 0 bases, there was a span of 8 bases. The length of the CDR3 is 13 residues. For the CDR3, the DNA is TGTGCCATCGGACCGTACTCTGGAAACACCATATATTTT. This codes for CAIGPYSGNTIYF.

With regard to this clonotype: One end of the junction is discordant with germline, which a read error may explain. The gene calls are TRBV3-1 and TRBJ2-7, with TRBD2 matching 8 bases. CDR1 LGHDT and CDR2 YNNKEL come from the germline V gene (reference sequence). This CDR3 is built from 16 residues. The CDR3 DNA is TGTGCCAGCAGCCAAGATGTAGCGGGGCGGGCCTACGAGCAGCACTTC. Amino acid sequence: CASSQDVAGRAYEQHF.

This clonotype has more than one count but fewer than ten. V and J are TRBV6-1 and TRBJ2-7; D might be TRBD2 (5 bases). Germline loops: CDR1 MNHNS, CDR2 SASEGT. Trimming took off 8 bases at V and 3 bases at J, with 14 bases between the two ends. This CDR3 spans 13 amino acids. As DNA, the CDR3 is TGTGCCAGCGCCACTCCGGGGAACTACGAGCAGTACTTC. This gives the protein CASATPGNYEQYF.

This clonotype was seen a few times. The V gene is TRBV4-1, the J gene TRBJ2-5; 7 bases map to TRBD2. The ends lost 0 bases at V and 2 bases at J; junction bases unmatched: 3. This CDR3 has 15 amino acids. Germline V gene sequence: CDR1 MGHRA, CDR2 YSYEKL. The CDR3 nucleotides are TGCGCCAGCAGCCAAGATCGGACTAGACAAGAGACCCAGTACTTC. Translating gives CASSQDRTRQETQYF.

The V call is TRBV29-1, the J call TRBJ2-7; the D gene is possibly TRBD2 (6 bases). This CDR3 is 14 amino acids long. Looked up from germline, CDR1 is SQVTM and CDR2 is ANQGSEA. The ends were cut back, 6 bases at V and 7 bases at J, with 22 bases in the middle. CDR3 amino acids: CSVDQLVSGGEQYF. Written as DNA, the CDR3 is TGCAGCGTCGACCAACTAGTGAGCGGAGGGGAGCAGTACTTC.

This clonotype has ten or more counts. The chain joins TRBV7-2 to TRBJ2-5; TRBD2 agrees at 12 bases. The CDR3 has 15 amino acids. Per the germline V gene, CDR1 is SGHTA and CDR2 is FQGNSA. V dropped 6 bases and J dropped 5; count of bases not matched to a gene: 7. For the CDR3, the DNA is TGTGCCAGCAGGCGTCGACTAGCGGGGGAGGAGACCCAGTACTTC. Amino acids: CASRRRLAGEETQYF.

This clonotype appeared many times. CDR3 bases: TGCAGTGCTAGTGGGGGGAGCTACGAGCAGTACTTC. Its translation: CSASGGSYEQYF. The rearrangement links TRBV20-1 to TRBJ2-7; a possible D gene is TRBD2 (6 bases). The CDR3 is 12 residues long. Looked up from germline, CDR1 is DFQATT and CDR2 is SNEGSKA (reference sequence). V was cut by 3 bases and J by 3 bases, with 9 bases left in between.

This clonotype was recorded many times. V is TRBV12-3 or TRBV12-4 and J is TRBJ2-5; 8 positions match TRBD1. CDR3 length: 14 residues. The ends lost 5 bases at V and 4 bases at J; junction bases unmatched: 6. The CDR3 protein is CASSARQGLETQYF. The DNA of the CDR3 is TGTGCCAGCAGTGCGAGACAGGGGCTAGAGACCCAGTACTTC.

As DNA, the CDR3 is TGTGCCACCCTATTGGGCCCTGGGAATGAGCAGTTCTTC. Encoded protein: CATLLGPGNEQFF. The chain combines TRBV10-3 with TRBJ2-1, with unresolved D. From germline, CDR1 is ENHRY and CDR2 SYGVKD. V gave up 10 bases and J gave up 7 bases, with 17 bases separating them. The CDR3 consists of 13 residues.

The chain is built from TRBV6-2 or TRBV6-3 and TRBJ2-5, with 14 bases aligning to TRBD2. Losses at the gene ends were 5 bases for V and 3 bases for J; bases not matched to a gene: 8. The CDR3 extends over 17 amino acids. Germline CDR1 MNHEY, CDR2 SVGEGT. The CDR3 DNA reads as TGTGCCAGCAGTATGGGACTAGCGGGAGTCTTAAAAGAGACCCAGTACTTC. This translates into CASSMGLAGVLKETQYF.

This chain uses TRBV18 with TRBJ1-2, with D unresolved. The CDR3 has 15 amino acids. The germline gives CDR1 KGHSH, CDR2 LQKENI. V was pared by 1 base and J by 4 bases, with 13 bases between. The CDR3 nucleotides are TGTGCCAGCTCACCACTCGCGCGGCAGGTCTATGGCTACACCTTC. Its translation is CASSPLARQVYGYTF.

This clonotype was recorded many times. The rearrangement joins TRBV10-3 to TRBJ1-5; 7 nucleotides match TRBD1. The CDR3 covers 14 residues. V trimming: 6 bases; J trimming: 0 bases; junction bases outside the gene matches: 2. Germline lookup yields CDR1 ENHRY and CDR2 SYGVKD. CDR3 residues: CAIRGQNSNQPQHF. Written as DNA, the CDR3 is TGTGCCATCAGGGGACAGAATAGCAATCAGCCCCAGCATTTT.

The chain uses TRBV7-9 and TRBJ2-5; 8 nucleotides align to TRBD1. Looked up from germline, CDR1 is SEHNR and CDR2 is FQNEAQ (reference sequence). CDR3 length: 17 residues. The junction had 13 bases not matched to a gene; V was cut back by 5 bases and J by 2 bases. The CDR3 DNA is TGTGCCAGCAGCACCCGGGGGCAGGGGGCTACACAAGAGACCCAGTACTTC. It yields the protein CASSTRGQGATQETQYF.

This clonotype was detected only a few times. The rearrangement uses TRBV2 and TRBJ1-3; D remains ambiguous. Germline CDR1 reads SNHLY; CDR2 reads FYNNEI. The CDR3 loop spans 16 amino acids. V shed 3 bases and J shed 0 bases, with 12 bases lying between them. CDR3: CASSEVGRSSGNTIYF. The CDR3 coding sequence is TGTGCCAGCAGTGAGGTCGGACGGTCCTCTGGAAACACCATATATTTT.

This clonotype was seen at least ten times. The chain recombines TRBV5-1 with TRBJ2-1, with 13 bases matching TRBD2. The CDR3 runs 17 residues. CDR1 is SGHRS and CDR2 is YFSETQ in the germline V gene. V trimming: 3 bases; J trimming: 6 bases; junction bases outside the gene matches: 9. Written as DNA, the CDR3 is TGCGCCAGCAGCTCCGTGGTTGGGACTAGCGGGACCAATGAGCAGTTCTTC. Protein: CASSSVVGTSGTNEQFF.

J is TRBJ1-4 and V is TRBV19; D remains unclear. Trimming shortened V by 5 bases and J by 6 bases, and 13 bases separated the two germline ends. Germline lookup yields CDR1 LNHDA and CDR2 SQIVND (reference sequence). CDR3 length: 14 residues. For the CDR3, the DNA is TGTGCCAGTAGTGTCCGTGCGGAGGATGAAAAACTGTTTTTT. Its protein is CASSVRAEDEKLFF.

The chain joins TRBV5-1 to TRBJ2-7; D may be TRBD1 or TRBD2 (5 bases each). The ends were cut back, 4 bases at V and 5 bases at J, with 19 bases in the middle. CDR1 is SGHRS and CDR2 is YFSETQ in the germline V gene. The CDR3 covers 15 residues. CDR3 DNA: TGCGCCAGCAGCACAACCGAGGTGGGACGCAACGAGCAGTACTTC. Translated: CASSTTEVGRNEQYF.

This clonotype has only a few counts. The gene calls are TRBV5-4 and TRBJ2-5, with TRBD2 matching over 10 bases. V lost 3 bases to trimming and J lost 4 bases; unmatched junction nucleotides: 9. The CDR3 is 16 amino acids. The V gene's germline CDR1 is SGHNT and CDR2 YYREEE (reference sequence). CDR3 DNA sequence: TGTGCCAGCAGCTGGGGTCGTAGCGGGGGGCCAGAGACCCAGTACTTC. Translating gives CASSWGRSGGPETQYF.

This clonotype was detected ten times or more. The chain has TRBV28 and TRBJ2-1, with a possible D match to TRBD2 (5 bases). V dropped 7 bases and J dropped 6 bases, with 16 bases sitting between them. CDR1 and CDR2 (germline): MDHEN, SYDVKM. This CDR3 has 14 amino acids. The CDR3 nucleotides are TGTGCCAGCACGAGGGTGGGAGCAAGCAATGAGCAGTTCTTC. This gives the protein CASTRVGASNEQFF.